This TCR beta chain was retrieved from a study of shared clonotypes between healthy human individuals. Overall study results and limits: Among donors, sharing of clonotypes was expected to be affected by sequencing depth.

Note on this clone: The antigen is undetermined.

Generated by immunoSEQ multiplex PCR, the TCRdb table keeps only in-frame clones and is missing some. Of roughly 2.2 million clones listed, 90% to 95% are singletons. V gave up 2 bases and J gave up 5 bases, with 17 bases separating them. The CDR3 is made up of 15 amino acids. Germline lookup yields CDR1 SGHNT and CDR2 YYREEE (reference sequence). Sequenced: naive CD4+ T cells from PBMCs. The subset denotes: CD45RA+ positively selected. The V and J genes are TRBV5-4 and TRBJ2-7; D is undetermined. This receptor was identified in a man in his late teens or twenties in good health. Some clones in this sample may be carry-over from other donors' samples. CDR3 in DNA: TGTGCCAGCAGCTTCCCCCTGGACCCCGGCCACGAGCAGTACTTC. This translates into CASSFPLDPGHEQYF. The full variable domain, with the rest looked up from reference TRBV5-4 and TRBJ2-7, is ETGVTQSPTHLIKTRGQQVTLRCSSQSGHNTVSWYQQALGQGPQFIFQYYREEENGRGNFPPRFSGLQFPNYSSELNVNALELDDSALYLCASSFPLDPGHEQYFGPGTRLTVT.